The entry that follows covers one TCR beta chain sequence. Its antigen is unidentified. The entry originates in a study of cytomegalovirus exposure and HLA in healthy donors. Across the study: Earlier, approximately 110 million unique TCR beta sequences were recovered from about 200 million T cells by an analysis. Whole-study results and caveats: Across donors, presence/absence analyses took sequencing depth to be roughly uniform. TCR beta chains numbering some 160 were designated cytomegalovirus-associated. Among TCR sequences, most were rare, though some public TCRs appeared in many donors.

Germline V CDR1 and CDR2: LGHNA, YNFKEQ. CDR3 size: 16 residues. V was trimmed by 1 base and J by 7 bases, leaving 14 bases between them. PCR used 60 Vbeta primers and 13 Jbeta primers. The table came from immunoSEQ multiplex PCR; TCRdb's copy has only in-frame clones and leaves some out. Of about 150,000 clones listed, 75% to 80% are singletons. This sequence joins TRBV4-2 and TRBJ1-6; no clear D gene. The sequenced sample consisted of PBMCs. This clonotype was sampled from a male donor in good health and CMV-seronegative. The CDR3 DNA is TGTGCCAGCAGCCAAGCAAGAGGGCGCGACAATTCACCCCTCCACTTT. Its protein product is CASSQARGRDNSPLHF.